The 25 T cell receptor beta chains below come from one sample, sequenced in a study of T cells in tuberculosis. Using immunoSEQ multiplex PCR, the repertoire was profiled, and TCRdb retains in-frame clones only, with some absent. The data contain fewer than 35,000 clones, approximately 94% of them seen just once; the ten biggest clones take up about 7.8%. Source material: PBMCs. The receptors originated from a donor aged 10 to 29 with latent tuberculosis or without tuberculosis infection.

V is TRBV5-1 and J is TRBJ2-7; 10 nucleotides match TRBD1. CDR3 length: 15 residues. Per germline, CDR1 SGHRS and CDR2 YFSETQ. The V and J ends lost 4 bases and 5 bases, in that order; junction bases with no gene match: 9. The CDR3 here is CASSAPGQGTDEQYF. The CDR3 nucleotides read TGCGCCAGCAGCGCCCCGGGACAGGGGACCGACGAGCAGTACTTC.

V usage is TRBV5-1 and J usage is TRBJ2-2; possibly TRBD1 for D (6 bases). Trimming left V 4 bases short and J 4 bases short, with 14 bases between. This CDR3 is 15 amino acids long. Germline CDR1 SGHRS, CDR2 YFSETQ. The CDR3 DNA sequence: TGCGCCAGCAGCCTGTTGGACAGCAGCACCGGGGAGCTGTTTTTT. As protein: CASSLLDSSTGELFF.

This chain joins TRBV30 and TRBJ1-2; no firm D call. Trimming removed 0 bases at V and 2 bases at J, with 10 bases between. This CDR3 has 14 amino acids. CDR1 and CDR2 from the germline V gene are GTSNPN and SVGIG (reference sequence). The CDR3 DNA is TGTGCCTGGAGTGTTGGCGGATCGAACTATGGCTACACCTTC. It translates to CAWSVGGSNYGYTF. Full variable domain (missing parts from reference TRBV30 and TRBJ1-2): SQTIHQWPATLVQPVGSPLSLECTVEGTSNPNLYWYRQAAGRGLQLLFYSVGIGQISSEVPQNLSASRPQDRQFILSSKKLLLSDSGFYLCAWSVGGSNYGYTFGSGTRLTVV.

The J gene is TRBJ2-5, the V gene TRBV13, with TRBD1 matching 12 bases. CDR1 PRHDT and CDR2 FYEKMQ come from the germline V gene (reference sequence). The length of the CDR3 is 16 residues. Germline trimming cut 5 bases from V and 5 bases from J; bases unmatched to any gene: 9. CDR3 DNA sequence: TGTGCCAGCAGCCTGTACGGGACAGGGGGCCTGGAGACCCAGTACTTC. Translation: CASSLYGTGGLETQYF.

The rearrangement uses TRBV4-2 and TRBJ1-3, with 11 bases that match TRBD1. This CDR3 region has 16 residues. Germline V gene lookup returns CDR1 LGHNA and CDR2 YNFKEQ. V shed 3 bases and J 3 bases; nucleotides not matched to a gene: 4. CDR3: CASSQADRGLGNTIYF. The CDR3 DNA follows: TGTGCCAGCAGCCAGGCGGACAGGGGGCTTGGAAACACCATATATTTT.

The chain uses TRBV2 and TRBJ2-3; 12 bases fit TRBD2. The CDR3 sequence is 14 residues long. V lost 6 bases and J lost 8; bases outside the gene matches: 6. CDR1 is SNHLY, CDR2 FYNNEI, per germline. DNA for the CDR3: TGTGCCAGCAGGCCGGGACTAGCGGGTGGTACGCAGTATTTT. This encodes CASRPGLAGGTQYF.

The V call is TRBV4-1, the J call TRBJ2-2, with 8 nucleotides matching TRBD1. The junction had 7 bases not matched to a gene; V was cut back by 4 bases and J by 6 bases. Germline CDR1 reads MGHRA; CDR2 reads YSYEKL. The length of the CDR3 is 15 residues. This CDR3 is CASSPKGRGPGELFF. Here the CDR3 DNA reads TGCGCCAGCAGCCCCAAGGGCAGGGGGCCCGGGGAGCTGTTTTTT.

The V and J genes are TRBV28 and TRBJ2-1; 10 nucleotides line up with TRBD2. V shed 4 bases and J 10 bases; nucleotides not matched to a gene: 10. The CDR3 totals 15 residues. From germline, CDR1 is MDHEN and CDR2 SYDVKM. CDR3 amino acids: CASSSHTAGGREQFF. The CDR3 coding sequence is TGTGCCAGCAGTTCACATACAGCGGGAGGGAGAGAGCAGTTCTTC.

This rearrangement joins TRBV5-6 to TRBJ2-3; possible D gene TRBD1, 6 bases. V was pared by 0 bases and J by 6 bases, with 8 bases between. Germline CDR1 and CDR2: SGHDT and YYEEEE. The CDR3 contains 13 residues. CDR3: CASSLAGVDTQYF. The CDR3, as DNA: TGTGCCAGCAGCTTGGCAGGGGTGGATACGCAGTATTTT.

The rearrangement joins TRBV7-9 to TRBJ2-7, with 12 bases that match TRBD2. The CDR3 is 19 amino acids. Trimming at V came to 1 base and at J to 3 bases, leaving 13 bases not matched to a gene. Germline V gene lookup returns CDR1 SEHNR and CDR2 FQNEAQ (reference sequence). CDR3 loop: CASSLEWGLAGEGDYEQYF. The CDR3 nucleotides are TGTGCCAGCAGCTTAGAGTGGGGACTAGCGGGTGAGGGGGACTACGAGCAGTACTTC.

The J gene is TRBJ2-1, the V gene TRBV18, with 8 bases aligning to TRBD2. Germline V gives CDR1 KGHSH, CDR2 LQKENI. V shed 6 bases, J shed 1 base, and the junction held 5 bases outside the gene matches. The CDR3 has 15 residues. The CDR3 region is CASSPAGESYNEQFF. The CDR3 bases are TGTGCCAGCTCCCCAGCGGGAGAATCCTACAATGAGCAGTTCTTC.

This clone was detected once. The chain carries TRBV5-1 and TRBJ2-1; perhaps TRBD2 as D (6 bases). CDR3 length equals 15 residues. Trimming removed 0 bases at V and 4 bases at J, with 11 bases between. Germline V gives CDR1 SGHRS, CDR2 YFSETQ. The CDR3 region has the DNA TGCGCCAGCAGCTTGGGACTAGTGTCATACAATGAGCAGTTCTTC. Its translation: CASSLGLVSYNEQFF.

CDR3 sequence: CASSPSGTGPSEQYF. CDR3 sequence (DNA): TGTGCCAGTAGTCCGTCGGGGACAGGCCCGTCCGAGCAGTACTTC. V gene TRBV19 combines with J gene TRBJ2-7; TRBD1 matches 8 bases. The CDR3 totals 15 residues. The trim removed 5 bases at V and 6 bases at J, leaving 12 bases unmatched. From germline, CDR1 is LNHDA and CDR2 SQIVND (reference sequence).

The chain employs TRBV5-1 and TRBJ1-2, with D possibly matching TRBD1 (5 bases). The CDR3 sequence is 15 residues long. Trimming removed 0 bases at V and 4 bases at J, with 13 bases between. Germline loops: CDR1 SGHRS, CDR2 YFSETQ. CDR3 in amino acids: CASSLDGGVGYGYTF. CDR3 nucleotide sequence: TGCGCCAGCAGCTTGGACGGAGGGGTTGGCTATGGCTACACCTTC.

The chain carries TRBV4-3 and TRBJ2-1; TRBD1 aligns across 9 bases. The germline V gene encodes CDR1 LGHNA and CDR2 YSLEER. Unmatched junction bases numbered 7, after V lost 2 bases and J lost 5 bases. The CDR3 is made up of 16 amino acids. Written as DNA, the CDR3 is TGCGCCAGCAGCCAACGATGGGACAGGGCCCACAATGAGCAGTTCTTC. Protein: CASSQRWDRAHNEQFF.

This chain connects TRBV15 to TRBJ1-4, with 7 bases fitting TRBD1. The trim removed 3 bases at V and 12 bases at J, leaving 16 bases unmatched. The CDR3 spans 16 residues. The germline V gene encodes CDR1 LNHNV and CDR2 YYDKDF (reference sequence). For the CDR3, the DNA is TGTGCCACCAGCAGGCGACAGGGAAGAATTGTGGGTCAACTGTTTTTT. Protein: CATSRRQGRIVGQLFF.

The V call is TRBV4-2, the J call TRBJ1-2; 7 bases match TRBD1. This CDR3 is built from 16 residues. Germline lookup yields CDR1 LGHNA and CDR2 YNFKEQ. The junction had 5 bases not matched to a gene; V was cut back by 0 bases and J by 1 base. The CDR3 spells CASSQDPGQINYGYTF. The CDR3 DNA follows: TGTGCCAGCAGCCAAGATCCGGGACAGATTAACTATGGCTACACCTTC.

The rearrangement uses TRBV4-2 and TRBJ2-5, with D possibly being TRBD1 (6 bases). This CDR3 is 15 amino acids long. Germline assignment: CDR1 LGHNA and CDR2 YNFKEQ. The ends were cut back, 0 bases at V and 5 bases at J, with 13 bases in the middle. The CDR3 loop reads CASSQDGQTEETQYF. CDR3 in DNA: TGTGCCAGCAGCCAAGATGGACAGACGGAGGAGACCCAGTACTTC.

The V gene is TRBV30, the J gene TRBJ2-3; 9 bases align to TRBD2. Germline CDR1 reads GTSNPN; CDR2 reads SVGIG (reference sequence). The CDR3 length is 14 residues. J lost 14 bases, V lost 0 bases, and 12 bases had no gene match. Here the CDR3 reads CAWSVLKAGGHRYF. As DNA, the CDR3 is TGTGCCTGGAGTGTACTCAAAGCGGGAGGACATAGGTATTTT.

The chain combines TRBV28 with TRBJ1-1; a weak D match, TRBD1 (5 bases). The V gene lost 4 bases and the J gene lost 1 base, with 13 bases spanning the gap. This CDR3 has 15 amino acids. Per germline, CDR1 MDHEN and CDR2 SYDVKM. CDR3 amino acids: CASSSSWTKNTEAFF. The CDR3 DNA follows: TGTGCCAGCAGTTCTTCCTGGACAAAGAACACTGAAGCTTTCTTT.

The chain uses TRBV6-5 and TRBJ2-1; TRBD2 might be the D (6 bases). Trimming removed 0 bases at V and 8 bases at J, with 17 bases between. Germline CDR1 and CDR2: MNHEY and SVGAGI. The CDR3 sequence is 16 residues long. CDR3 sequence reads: CASSYSIYNGGDEQFF. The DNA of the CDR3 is TGTGCCAGCAGTTACTCGATATATAACGGAGGGGATGAGCAGTTCTTC.

For the CDR3, the DNA is TGTGCCAGCAGTTTAGTCCGGGGAAACAATCAGCCCCAGCATTTT. Translated: CASSLVRGNNQPQHF. The chain is built from TRBV27 and TRBJ1-5; D not certain. Germline-derived CDR1 and CDR2 are MNHEY and SMNVEV (reference sequence). The CDR3 has 15 amino acids. V dropped 2 bases and J dropped 3 bases, with 11 bases sitting between them.

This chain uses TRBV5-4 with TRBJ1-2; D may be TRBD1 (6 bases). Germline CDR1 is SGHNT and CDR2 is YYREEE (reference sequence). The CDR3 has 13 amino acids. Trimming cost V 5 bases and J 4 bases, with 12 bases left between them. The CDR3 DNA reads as TGTGCCAGCAGTTACGACAGGAGCTATGGCTACACCTTC. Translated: CASSYDRSYGYTF.

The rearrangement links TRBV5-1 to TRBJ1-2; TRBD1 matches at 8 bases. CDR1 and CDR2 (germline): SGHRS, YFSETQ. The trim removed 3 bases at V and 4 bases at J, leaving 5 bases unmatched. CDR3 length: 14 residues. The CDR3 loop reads CASSSGTGVYGYTF. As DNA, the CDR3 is TGCGCCAGCAGCTCCGGGACAGGAGTCTATGGCTACACCTTC.

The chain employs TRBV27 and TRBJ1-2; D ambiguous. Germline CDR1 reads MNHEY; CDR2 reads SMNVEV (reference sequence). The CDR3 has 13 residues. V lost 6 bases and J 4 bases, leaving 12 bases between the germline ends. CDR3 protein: CASSPSSSYGYTF. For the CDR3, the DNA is TGTGCCAGCAGCCCGTCGTCTTCCTATGGCTACACCTTC.